The source of this T cell receptor beta chain is a study of control samples from healthy donors and cancer patients. This table comes from immunoSEQ multiplex PCR, and its TCRdb copy is limited to in-frame clones, with some not included. The data contain around 30,000 clones, 86% of them seen just once; the ten biggest clones take up about 1.6%. The CDR3 covers 11 residues. Trimming took off 7 bases at V and 3 bases at J, with 6 bases between the two ends. Germline assignment: CDR1 MNHEY and CDR2 SVGAGI. Sequenced input: PBMCs. The V and J genes are TRBV6-5 and TRBJ1-2, with D unresolved. The receptor was derived from a woman between 35 and 50 years old with lung cancer. The CDR3 DNA sequence: TGTGCCAGCATAGGCGACTATGGCTACACCTTC. Translating gives CASIGDYGYTF.